This T cell receptor (beta chain) was retrieved from a study of cytomegalovirus exposure and HLA in healthy donors. It was with 60 Vbeta and 13 Jbeta primers that the PCR ran. TCRdb keeps only in-frame clones here, not all; method: immunoSEQ multiplex PCR. The sample holds about 110,000 clones, approximately 84% seen once. There are 14 residues in the CDR3. J lost 7 bases, V lost 4 bases, and 5 bases had no gene match. Germline V gene sequence: CDR1 SGHRS, CDR2 YFSETQ. Sequencing was done on a sample of PBMCs. The V gene is TRBV5-1, the J gene TRBJ1-5, with 10 bases matching TRBD1. This receptor was taken from a male donor in good health and CMV-seronegative. CDR3 amino acids: CASSQTGGEQPQHF. The CDR3 region has the DNA TGCGCCAGCAGCCAGACAGGGGGCGAGCAGCCCCAGCATTTT.